This T cell receptor (beta chain) emerged from a study of blood T cell repertoires in COVID-19. The protocol was immunoSEQ multiplex PCR, while the TCRdb copy is restricted to in-frame clones and leaves out a portion. The data show approximately 83,000 clones, about 85% seen once. The germline V gene has CDR1 SGHAT and CDR2 FQNNGV. J lost 3 bases, V lost 7 bases, and 8 bases had no gene match. The CDR3 totals 14 residues. This sequence was found in a man in his forties or fifties with acute or convalescent COVID-19. Sequencing input: peripheral blood. The chain recombines TRBV11-2 with TRBJ2-7; 8 nucleotides align to TRBD1. CDR3 DNA: TGTGCCAGCAACGACGGGACAGGCAACTACGAGCAGTACTTC. Translated: CASNDGTGNYEQYF.